Listed below are T cell receptor beta chains from one sample, sequenced in a study of response to subunit inactivated influenza vaccine. TCRdb redid the calling of the RT-PCR reads with MiXCR, one entry per CDR3 protein. This table holds about 700,000 distinct CDR3 sequences, around a sixth found once. The source material was PBMCs from blood, sampled 12 days after vaccination. All receptors derive from a man aged 45-60 years who received an inactivated influenza vaccine. CDR3s include the opening cysteine and the closing phenylalanine or tryptophan. The D gene is left open where the match is weak. Only some rows state a clone size, as once, few, many or a class for expanded clones.

CDR3 length,clone size,D gene,J gene,V gene,CDR3 protein,CDR3 DNA
18,once,NA,TRBJ2-3,TRBV2,CAICFPKPRDKSTDTQYF,TGTGCCATCTGCTTTCCTAAACCCCGGGACAAGAGCACAGATACGCAGTATTTT
15,few,NA,TRBJ2-7,TRBV7-2,CASSPSSGFGYEQYF,TGTGCCAGCAGTCCCTCCTCGGGCTTCGGGTACGAGCAGTACTTC
15,few,TRBD1,TRBJ1-2,TRBV5-1,CASSPTGQGAYGYTF,TGCGCCAGCAGCCCGACGGGACAGGGGGCCTATGGCTACACCTTC
16,NA,TRBD1,TRBJ2-7,TRBV24-1,CATSDPGQGDIGEQYF,TGTGCCACCAGTGACCCGGGACAGGGGGACATCGGCGAGCAGTACTTC
15,NA,NA,TRBJ2-7,TRBV6-2/TRBV6-3,CASSHPIWCSYEQYF,TGTGCCAGCAGCCACCCAATTTGGTGCTCCTACGAGCAGTACTTC
14,NA,NA,TRBJ2-2,TRBV11-2,CASSLVDMTGELFF,TGTGCCAGCAGCTTGGTGGACATGACCGGGGAGCTGTTTTTT
9,NA,NA,TRBJ2-4,TRBV6-2/TRBV6-3,CASSMVEYF,TGTGCCAGCAGTATGGTCGAGTACTTC
20,many,TRBD1,TRBJ1-5,TRBV7-8,CASSAARAGGEWNSNQPQHF,TGTGCCAGCAGCGCCGCGAGGGCAGGGGGCGAGTGGAATAGCAATCAGCCCCAGCATTTT
13,many,NA,TRBJ1-5,TRBV7-2,CASSLARDQPQHF,TGTGCCAGCAGCTTAGCGCGGGATCAGCCCCAGCATTTT
14,NA,TRBD2,TRBJ2-5,TRBV4-1,CASSQDVGRGRQYF,TGCGCCAGCAGCCAAGACGTGGGGCGCGGGAGGCAGTACTTC
14,NA,TRBD2,TRBJ2-5,TRBV20-1,CSASAAGGPETQYF,TGCAGTGCTAGTGCGGCGGGGGGGCCAGAGACCCAGTACTTC
15,few,NA,TRBJ2-2,TRBV20-1,CSATGSSRNTGELFF,TGCAGTGCTACCGGGAGTAGCAGGAACACCGGGGAGCTGTTTTTT
15,once,NA,TRBJ2-3,TRBV30,CAWSVGPDGADTQYF,TGTGCCTGGAGTGTGGGACCAGACGGTGCAGATACGCAGTATTTT
14,NA,TRBD1,TRBJ2-3,TRBV5-6,CASGETGDTDTQYF,TGTGCCAGCGGCGAGACAGGGGACACAGATACGCAGTATTTT
15,few,NA,TRBJ1-5,TRBV12-3/TRBV12-4,CASSQESVSNQPQHF,TGTGCCAGCAGCCAGGAGTCAGTCAGCAATCAGCCCCAGCATTTT
15,NA,TRBD1,TRBJ2-5,TRBV30,CAWSWGQGDGETQYF,TGTGCCTGGAGTTGGGGACAGGGGGACGGAGAGACCCAGTACTTC
14,many,NA,TRBJ2-4,TRBV4-1,CASSQPQGRNIQYF,TGCGCCAGCAGCCAACCTCAGGGGAGGAACATTCAGTACTTC
13,NA,TRBD2,TRBJ2-7,TRBV20-1,CSALRGGRDEQYF,TGCAGTGCCCTACGGGGGGGCCGCGACGAGCAGTACTTC
17,many,TRBD1,TRBJ1-5,TRBV5-6,CASSTGQGALSNQPQHF,TGTGCCAGCAGCACGGGACAGGGGGCGCTTAGCAATCAGCCCCAGCATTTT
18,NA,TRBD2,TRBJ2-1,TRBV10-3,CAISESRGASGSYNEQFF,TGTGCCATCAGTGAGTCGCGGGGGGCTAGCGGGAGTTACAATGAGCAGTTCTTC
15,few,TRBD1,TRBJ2-2,TRBV5-1,CASSFGQGPTGELFF,TGCGCCAGCAGCTTCGGACAGGGGCCCACCGGGGAGCTGTTTTTT
12,many,NA,TRBJ2-3,TRBV2,CASATDTDTQYF,TGTGCCAGCGCGACTGACACAGATACGCAGTATTTT
13,NA,NA,TRBJ2-7,TRBV2,CASRASPNYEQYF,TGTGCCAGCAGAGCCTCTCCGAACTACGAGCAGTACTTC
16,few,TRBD2,TRBJ2-1,TRBV7-6,CASSLARTSGSDEQFF,TGTGCCAGCAGCTTAGCCCGGACTAGCGGGAGCGATGAGCAGTTCTTC
14,many,NA,TRBJ2-1,TRBV12-3/TRBV12-4,CASSLAHRLGEQFF,TGTGCCAGCAGTTTAGCCCACCGTCTAGGTGAGCAGTTCTTC
14,NA,NA,TRBJ2-2,TRBV11-2,CASSPRVFAGELFF,TGTGCCAGCAGCCCCAGAGTCTTCGCCGGGGAGCTGTTTTTT
14,NA,NA,TRBJ1-1,TRBV4-3,CASSQEPRRTEAFF,TGCGCCAGCAGCCAAGAGCCTAGGCGCACTGAAGCTTTCTTT
15,NA,TRBD1,TRBJ1-2,TRBV6-5,CASSYSDRGNYGYTF,TGTGCCAGCAGTTACTCGGACAGGGGGAACTATGGCTACACCTTC